This T cell receptor (beta chain) was identified in a study of blood T cell repertoires in COVID-19. Study background: The study drew acute and convalescent COVID-19 samples from the United States, Italy and Spain. Sources were T cells, B-cell-depleted T cells, or PBMCs; the material itself was cDNA or gDNA.

In the original analysis: Estimated nucleated cell counts came from reference gene primer amplification. Here immunoSEQ multiplex PCR was the method, and the copy in TCRdb shows in-frame clones only, minus some. The V and J calls and clone size are taken from that table; D and trimming were inferred from the DNA. The sample contains 250,000 to 300,000 clones, approximately 90% of which appear only once. This CDR3 comprises 14 residues. CDR1 is SGHKS, CDR2 YYEKEE, per germline (reference sequence). Trimming pared 3 bases from V and 7 bases from J, leaving 13 bases between. The clonotype was recovered from a woman aged 60 to 75 with acute or convalescent COVID-19. Material: peripheral blood. The chain carries TRBV5-5 and TRBJ1-4; D is unresolved. CDR3 loop: CASSYPSGSEKLFF. For the CDR3, the DNA is TGTGCCAGCAGCTACCCATCGGGTTCTGAAAAACTGTTTTTT.